The clone carrying this T cell receptor (beta chain) has a count of ten or more. The antigen is unknown. A single run covered 15-18 subjects with over 190 million TCR-beta sequences. TCRdb fed the 5' RACE reads into MiXCR, producing one record per CDR3 protein. Of tens of thousands of distinct CDR3 sequences listed, approximately 12% are singletons. Time point of the sample: longitudinal time-point 3. This entry belongs to a study of neurological immune-mediated disorders. Study results and limitations: Private repertoires in all groups were suggested by the finding that expanded clones across subjects shared no CDR3 amino acid sequences.

Germline assignment: CDR1 SEHNR and CDR2 FQNEAQ (reference sequence). CDR3 length: 14 amino acids. The ends were cut back, 6 bases at V and 3 bases at J, with 14 bases in the middle. The genes are TRBV7-9 and TRBJ2-5; D not certain. This TCR came from a man aged 25 to 45 in good health. Sequencing was performed on PBMCs. The CDR3 is CASRKSTGKETQYF. CDR3 DNA sequence: TGTGCCAGCAGGAAGTCGACGGGTAAAGAGACCCAGTACTTC.